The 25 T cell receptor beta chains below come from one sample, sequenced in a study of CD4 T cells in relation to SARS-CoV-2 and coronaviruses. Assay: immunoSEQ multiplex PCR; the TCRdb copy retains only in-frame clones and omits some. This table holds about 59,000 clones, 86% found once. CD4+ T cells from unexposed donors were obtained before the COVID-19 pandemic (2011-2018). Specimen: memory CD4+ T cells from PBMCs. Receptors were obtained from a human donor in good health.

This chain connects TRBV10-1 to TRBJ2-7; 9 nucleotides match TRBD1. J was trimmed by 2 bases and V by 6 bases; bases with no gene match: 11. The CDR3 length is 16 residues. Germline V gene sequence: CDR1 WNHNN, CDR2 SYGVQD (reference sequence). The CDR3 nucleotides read TGCGCCAGCAGCGGAGGAAGGACAGGGGCGACCTACGAGCAGTACTTC. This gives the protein CASSGGRTGATYEQYF.

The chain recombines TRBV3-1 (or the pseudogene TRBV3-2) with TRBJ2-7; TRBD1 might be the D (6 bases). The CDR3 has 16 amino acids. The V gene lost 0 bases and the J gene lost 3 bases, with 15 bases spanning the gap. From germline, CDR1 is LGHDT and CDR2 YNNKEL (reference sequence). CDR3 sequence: CASSQDAAGDNYEQYF. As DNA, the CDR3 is TGTGCCAGCAGCCAAGATGCGGCAGGGGATAACTACGAGCAGTACTTC.

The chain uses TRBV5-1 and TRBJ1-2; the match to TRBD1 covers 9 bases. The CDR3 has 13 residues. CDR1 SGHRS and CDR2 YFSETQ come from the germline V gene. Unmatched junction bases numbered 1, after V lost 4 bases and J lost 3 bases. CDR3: CASSRQGDYGYTF. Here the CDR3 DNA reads TGCGCCAGCAGCCGACAGGGGGACTATGGCTACACCTTC. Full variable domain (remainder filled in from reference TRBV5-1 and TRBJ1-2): KAGVTQTPRYLIKTRGQQVTLSCSPISGHRSVSWYQQTPGQGLQFLFEYFSETQRNKGNFPGRFSGRQFSNSRSEMNVSTLELGDSALYLCASSRQGDYGYTFGSGTRLTVV.

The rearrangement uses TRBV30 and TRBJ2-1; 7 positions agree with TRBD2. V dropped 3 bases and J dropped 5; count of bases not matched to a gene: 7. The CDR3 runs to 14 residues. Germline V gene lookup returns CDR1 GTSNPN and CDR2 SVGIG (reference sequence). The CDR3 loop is CAWSRLASDNEQFF. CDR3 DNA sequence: TGTGCCTGGAGCCGACTAGCTTCTGACAATGAGCAGTTCTTC.

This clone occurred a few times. For the CDR3, the DNA is TGTGCCAGCAGCGCGCAGGGTTCTCGTGGGGAGCAGTACTTC. This codes for CASSAQGSRGEQYF. The V and J genes are TRBV7-9 and TRBJ2-7; D perhaps matches TRBD1 (5 bases). V lost 5 bases and J lost 7, with 18 bases in between. The CDR3 consists of 14 residues. From germline, CDR1 is SEHNR and CDR2 FQNEAQ (reference sequence).

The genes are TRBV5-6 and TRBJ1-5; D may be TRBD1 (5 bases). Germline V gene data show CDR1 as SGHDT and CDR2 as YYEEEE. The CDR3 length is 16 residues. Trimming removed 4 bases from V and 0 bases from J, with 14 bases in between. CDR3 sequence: CASSPGGGYSNQPQHF. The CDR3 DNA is TGTGCCAGCAGCCCCGGCGGGGGGTATAGCAATCAGCCCCAGCATTTT.

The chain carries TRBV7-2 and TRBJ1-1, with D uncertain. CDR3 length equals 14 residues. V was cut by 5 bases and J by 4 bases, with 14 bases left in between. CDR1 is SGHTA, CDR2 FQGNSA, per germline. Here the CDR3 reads CASSPPSPPTEAFF. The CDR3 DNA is TGTGCCAGCAGCCCCCCTAGTCCCCCCACTGAAGCTTTCTTT.

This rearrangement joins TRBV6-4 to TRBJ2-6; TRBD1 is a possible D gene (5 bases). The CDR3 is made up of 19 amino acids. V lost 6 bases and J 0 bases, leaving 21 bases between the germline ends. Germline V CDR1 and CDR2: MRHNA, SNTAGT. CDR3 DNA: TGTGCCAGCAGCCATCCCCCTGACAGTCCTGTCTCTGGGGCCAACGTCCTGACTTTC. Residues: CASSHPPDSPVSGANVLTF.

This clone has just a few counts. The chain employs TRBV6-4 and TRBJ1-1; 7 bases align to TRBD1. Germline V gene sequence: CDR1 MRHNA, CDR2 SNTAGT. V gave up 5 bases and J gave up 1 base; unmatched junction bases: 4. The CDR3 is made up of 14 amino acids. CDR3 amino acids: CASSPQGGNTEAFF. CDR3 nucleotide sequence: TGTGCCAGCAGTCCCCAGGGGGGGAACACTGAAGCTTTCTTT.

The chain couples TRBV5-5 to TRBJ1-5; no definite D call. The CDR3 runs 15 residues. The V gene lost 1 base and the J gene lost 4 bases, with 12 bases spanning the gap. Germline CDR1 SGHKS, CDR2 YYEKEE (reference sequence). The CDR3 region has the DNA TGTGCCAGCAGCTTGATTGGTTACAGTAATCAGCCCCAGCATTTT. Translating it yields CASSLIGYSNQPQHF.

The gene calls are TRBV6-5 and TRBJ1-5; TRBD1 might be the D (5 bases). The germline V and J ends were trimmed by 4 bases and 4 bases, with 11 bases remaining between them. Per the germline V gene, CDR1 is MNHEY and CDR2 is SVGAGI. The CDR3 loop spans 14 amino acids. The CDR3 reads CASSFQGANQPQHF. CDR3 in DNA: TGTGCCAGCAGTTTCCAGGGCGCAAATCAGCCCCAGCATTTT.

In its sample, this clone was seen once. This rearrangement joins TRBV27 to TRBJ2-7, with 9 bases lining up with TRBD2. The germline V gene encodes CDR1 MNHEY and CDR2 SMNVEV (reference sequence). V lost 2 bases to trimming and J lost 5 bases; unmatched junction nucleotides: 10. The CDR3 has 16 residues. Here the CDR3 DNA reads TGTGCCAGCAGTTTAGGACTAGCGCGTAGGGCCCACGAGCAGTACTTC. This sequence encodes CASSLGLARRAHEQYF.

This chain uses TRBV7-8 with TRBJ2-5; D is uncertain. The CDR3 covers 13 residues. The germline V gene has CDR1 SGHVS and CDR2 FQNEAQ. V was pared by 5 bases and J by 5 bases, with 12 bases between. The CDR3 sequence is CASSRLGPETQYF. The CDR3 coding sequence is TGTGCCAGCAGCCGATTGGGCCCCGAGACCCAGTACTTC.

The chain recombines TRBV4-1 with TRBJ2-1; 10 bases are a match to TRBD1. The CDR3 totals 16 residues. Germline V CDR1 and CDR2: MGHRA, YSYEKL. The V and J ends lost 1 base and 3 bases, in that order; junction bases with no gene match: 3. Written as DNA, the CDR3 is TGCGCCAGCAGCCAAGGGGGACAGGGGATCTACAATGAGCAGTTCTTC. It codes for CASSQGGQGIYNEQFF.

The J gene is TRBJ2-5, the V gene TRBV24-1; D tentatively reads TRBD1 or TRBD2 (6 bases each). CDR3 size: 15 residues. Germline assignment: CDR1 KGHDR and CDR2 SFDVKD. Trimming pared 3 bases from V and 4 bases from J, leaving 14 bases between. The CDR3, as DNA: TGTGCCACCAGTGATCCAGGAGGGGGTCGAGAGACCCAGTACTTC. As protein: CATSDPGGGRETQYF.

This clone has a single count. CDR3 nucleotides: TGTGCCAGCAGCCTGACCGGTAGGGGAATGAACACTGAAGCTTTCTTT. Translation gives CASSLTGRGMNTEAFF. The chain employs TRBV3-1 (or the pseudogene TRBV3-2) and TRBJ1-1; maybe TRBD1 (5 bases). Germline V gives CDR1 LGHDT, CDR2 YNNKEL (reference sequence). The V end was cut by 4 bases, the J end by 0 bases, with 15 bases between. The CDR3 is 16 amino acids.

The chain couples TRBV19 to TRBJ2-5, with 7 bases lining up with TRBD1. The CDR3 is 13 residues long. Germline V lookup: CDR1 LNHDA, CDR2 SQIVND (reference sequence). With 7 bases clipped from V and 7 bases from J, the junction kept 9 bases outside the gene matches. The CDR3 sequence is CASTRTGRGTQYF. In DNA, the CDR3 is TGTGCCAGTACCCGGACAGGCCGTGGGACCCAGTACTTC.

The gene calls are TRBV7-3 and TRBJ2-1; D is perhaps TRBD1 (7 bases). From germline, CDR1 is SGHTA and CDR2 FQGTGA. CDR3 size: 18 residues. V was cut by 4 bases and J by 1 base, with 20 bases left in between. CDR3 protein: CASSSGGYRGRSYNEQFF. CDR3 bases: TGTGCCAGCAGCTCCGGGGGATACAGGGGAAGGTCCTACAATGAGCAGTTCTTC.

The CDR3 sequence is CASSQAQGPGNEQFF. Written as DNA, the CDR3 is TGTGCCAGCAGCCAAGCTCAGGGGCCGGGGAATGAGCAGTTCTTC. V is TRBV4-2 and J is TRBJ2-1, with D perhaps TRBD1 (6 bases). This CDR3 comprises 15 residues. CDR1 and CDR2 (germline): LGHNA, YNFKEQ. Trimming pared 1 base from V and 7 bases from J, leaving 14 bases between.

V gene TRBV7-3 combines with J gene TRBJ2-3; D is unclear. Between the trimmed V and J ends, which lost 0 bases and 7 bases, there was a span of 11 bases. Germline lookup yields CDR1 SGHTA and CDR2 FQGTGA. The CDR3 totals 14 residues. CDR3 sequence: CASSLTSALNTQYF. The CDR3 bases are TGTGCCAGCAGCTTAACATCTGCACTGAATACGCAGTATTTT.

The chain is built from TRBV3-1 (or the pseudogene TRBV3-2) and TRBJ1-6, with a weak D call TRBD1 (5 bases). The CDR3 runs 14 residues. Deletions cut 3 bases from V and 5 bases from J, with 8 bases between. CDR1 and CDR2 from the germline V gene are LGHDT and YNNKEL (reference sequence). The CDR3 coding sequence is TGTGCCAGCAGCCACCGGGGCGATAATTCACCCCTCCACTTT. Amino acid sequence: CASSHRGDNSPLHF.

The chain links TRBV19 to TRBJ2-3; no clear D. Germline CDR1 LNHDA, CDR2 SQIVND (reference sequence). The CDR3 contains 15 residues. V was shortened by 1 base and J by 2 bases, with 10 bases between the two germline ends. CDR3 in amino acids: CASSIGQTYTDTQYF. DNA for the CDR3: TGTGCCAGTAGTATAGGTCAGACCTACACAGATACGCAGTATTTT.

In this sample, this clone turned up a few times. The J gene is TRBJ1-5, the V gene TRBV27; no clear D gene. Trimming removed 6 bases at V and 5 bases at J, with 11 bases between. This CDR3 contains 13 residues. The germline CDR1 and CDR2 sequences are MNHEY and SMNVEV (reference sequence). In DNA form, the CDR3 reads TGTGCCAGCAGCGGGGTGGGATATCAGCCCCAGCATTTT. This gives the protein CASSGVGYQPQHF.

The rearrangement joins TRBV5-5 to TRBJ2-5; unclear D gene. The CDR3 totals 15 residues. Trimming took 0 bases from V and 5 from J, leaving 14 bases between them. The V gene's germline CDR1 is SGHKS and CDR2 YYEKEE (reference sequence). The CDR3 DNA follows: TGTGCCAGCAGCTTGGAGGCAGGTCTTACGGAGACCCAGTACTTC. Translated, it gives CASSLEAGLTETQYF.

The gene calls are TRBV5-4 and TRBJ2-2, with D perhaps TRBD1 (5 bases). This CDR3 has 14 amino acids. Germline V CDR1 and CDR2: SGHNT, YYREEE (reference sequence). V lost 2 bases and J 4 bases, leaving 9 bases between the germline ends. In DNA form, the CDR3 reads TGTGCCAGCAGCTTTGGGGCCCTCACCGGGGAGCTGTTTTTT. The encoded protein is CASSFGALTGELFF.